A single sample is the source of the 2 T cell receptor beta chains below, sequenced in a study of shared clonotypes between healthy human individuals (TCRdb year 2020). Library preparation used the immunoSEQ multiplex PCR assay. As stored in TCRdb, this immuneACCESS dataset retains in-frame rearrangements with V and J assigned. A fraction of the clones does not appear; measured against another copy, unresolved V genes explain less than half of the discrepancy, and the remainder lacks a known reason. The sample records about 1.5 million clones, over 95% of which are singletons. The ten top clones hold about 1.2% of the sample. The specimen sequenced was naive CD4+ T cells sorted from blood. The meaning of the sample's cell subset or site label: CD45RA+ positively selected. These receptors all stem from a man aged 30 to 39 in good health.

The DNA for the CDR3 is TGTGCCAGCTCACCATTGCCTAGCGGGAGGGTACAAGAGACCCAGTACTTC. Translated, it gives CASSPLPSGRVQETQYF. The chain recombines TRBV18 with TRBJ2-5, with 12 bases identical to TRBD2. J lost 2 bases, V lost 2 bases, and 6 bases had no gene match. Germline lookup yields CDR1 KGHSH and CDR2 LQKENI. The CDR3 totals 17 residues. The variable domain in full, completed from reference TRBV18 and TRBJ2-5, reads NAGVMQNPRHLVRRRGQEARLRCSPMKGHSHVYWYRQLPEEGLKFMVYLQKENIIDESGMPKERFSAEFPKEGPSILRIQQVVRGDSAAYFCASSPLPSGRVQETQYFGPGTRLLVL.

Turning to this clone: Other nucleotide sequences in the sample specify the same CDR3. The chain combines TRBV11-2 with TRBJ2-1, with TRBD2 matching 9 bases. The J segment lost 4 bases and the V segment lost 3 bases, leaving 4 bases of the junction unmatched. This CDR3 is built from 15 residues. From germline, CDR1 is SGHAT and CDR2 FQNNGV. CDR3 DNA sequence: TGTGCCAGCAGCTTGGGAGCGGGAGGTTACAATGAGCAGTTCTTC. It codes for CASSLGAGGYNEQFF.